Each of the 3 T cell receptor beta chains below was sequenced from the same sample in a study of memory CD4+ T cells and cytomegalovirus serostatus. Some clones are missing from TCRdb's copy, which holds only in-frame ones; the method was immunoSEQ multiplex PCR. Among some 67,000 clones listed, approximately 80% were seen once. The sort gate was single viable CD3+CD4+CD8-CD45RO+ cells for memory CD4+ T cells. Sequencing was carried out using memory CD4+ T cells from blood. The source is an adult in good health and CMV-seropositive.

This clone occurred a few times. The J gene is TRBJ2-3, the V gene TRBV6-1; 12 bases map to TRBD2. V lost 3 bases and J lost 7; bases outside the gene matches: 5. Germline values: CDR1 MNHNS, CDR2 SASEGT. This CDR3 region has 15 residues. The CDR3 DNA reads as TGTGCCAGCAGTGAGGCGACTAGCGGGAGCCATACGCAGTATTTT. Amino acids: CASSEATSGSHTQYF.

The chain is built from TRBV19 and TRBJ1-2; D possibly corresponds to TRBD1 (5 bases). V was shortened by 3 bases and J by 14 bases, with 13 bases between the two germline ends. This CDR3 is built from 11 residues. From germline, CDR1 is LNHDA and CDR2 SQIVND (reference sequence). The chain's CDR3 is CASSMQGRGTF. The CDR3 DNA sequence: TGTGCCAGTAGTATGCAGGGAAGGGGAACCTTC. The complete variable domain, with remaining parts taken from reference TRBV19 and TRBJ1-2, reads DGGITQSPKYLFRKEGQNVTLSCEQNLNHDAMYWYRQDPGQGLRLIYYSQIVNDFQKGDIAEGYSVSREKKESFPLTVTSAQKNPTAFYLCASSMQGRGTFGSGTRLTVV.

J is TRBJ1-1 and V is TRBV5-1; a weak D match, TRBD1 (6 bases). The CDR3 has 14 amino acids. Deletions cut 4 bases from V and 5 bases from J, with 15 bases between. Germline V gene lookup returns CDR1 SGHRS and CDR2 YFSETQ. Here the CDR3 reads CASSLRGRGTEAFF. CDR3 nucleotide sequence: TGCGCCAGCAGCCTCAGGGGACGAGGAACTGAAGCTTTCTTT.